The following is a T cell receptor beta chain sequence with its context. This record comes from a study of blood T cell repertoires in COVID-19. About the research overall: Some COVID-19 samples were acute and others convalescent; all came from the United States, Italy and Spain.

In the study's own analysis: For nucleated cells, counts were estimated from reference gene primer amplification. Sequencing used immunoSEQ multiplex PCR; TCRdb keeps in-frame clones, though not all of them. The DNA gave D and trimming, while V, J and clone size come from that table. This table holds 200,000 or so clones, 80% found once. The germline CDR1 and CDR2 sequences are MNHEY and SVGAGI. The CDR3 is 15 amino acids. V lost 5 bases to trimming and J lost 0 bases; unmatched junction nucleotides: 5. V and J are TRBV6-5 and TRBJ1-1; 8 bases match TRBD1. Sequences were obtained from PBMCs or T cells enriched from blood (not recorded which). This receptor was obtained from a woman in her forties with acute COVID-19. CDR3 DNA: TGTGCCAGCAGTCTTCGGACAGGGTTGAACACTGAAGCTTTCTTT. This sequence encodes CASSLRTGLNTEAFF.